This T cell receptor beta chain is from a study of cytomegalovirus exposure and HLA in healthy donors. Concerning this clone: Its antigen remains unknown.

The CDR3 spans 13 residues. Germline CDR1 SGHVS, CDR2 FQNEAQ. The V end lost 1 base, the J end lost 0 bases, and 3 bases lay between the germline ends. Study-level results: Across all donors, roughly uniform sequencing depth was an assumption of the presence/absence analyses. CMV serostatus was the only immune exposure information that was available. In a later analysis, a missense DCLRE1C variant was linked to TCR beta V- and J-gene trimming.

It was with 60 Vbeta and 13 Jbeta primers that the PCR ran. Libraries were prepared by immunoSEQ multiplex PCR; TCRdb keeps only in-frame clonotypes and omits some of them. Found here are around 150,000 clones; the top ten clones hold 1% to 1.5%. Sequences were obtained from PBMCs. The chain employs TRBV7-8 and TRBJ1-1; unclear D gene. The receptor comes from a woman aged 55-69 years in good health and CMV-seronegative. The CDR3 is CASSLVMNTEAFF. The CDR3, as DNA: TGTGCCAGCAGCTTAGTTATGAACACTGAAGCTTTCTTT.